The next 29 T cell receptor beta chains were all read from a single sample in a study of OX40 agonist ivuxolimab in advanced cancers. The method was immunoSEQ multiplex PCR; TCRdb's version includes in-frame clones alone and lacks a portion of them. The sample lists 41,000 or so clones; more than 75% were seen once. The source was CD4+ or CD8+ T cells sorted from blood, collected in a trial of the OX40 agonist ivuxolimab. These receptors were collected from an adult with an advanced solid tumor such as melanoma, head and neck, liver or kidney cancer.

The chain joins TRBV12-5 to TRBJ1-3; D unresolved. Trimming cost V 0 bases and J 2 bases, with 17 bases left between them. The CDR3 covers 18 residues. Per the germline V gene, CDR1 is LGHNT and CDR2 is FRNRAP. The CDR3 DNA follows: TGTGCTAGTGGTTTGGTACCGGGAGTCAACTGGGCTGGAAACACCATATATTTT. Its translation is CASGLVPGVNWAGNTIYF.

The chain combines TRBV28 with TRBJ2-6, with 11 bases lining up with TRBD1. The length of the CDR3 is 19 residues. V shed 5 bases, J shed 4 bases, and the junction held 13 bases outside the gene matches. From germline, CDR1 is MDHEN and CDR2 SYDVKM. CDR3 nucleotides: TGTGCCAGCAGTCCATACATAGGACAGGGGGCTCCCGGGGCCAACGTCCTGACTTTC. It is translated as CASSPYIGQGAPGANVLTF.

The chain joins TRBV5-6 to TRBJ2-1; D may be TRBD1 or TRBD2 (5 bases each). CDR1 and CDR2 (germline): SGHDT, YYEEEE. This CDR3 is 16 amino acids long. V was pared by 4 bases and J by 10 bases, with 24 bases between. The chain's CDR3 is CASSHPGPSSSGEQFF. CDR3 sequence (DNA): TGTGCCAGCAGCCATCCGGGACCATCGAGCTCTGGGGAGCAGTTCTTC.

At least ten counts were recorded for this clone. The J gene is TRBJ1-5, the V gene TRBV21-1. TRBV21-1 is tagged as a pseudogene. This CDR3 has 16 residues. In nucleotides, the CDR3 is TGTGCCAGCAGCAAACTTAGGGTCGTGGGCAATCAGCCCCAGCATTTT. Residues: CASSKLRVVGNQPQHF.

This clone was found once. The rearrangement uses TRBV7-2 and TRBJ1-6; D gene ambiguous. The V and J ends lost 0 bases and 4 bases respectively, with 16 bases between them. This CDR3 has 18 amino acids. Germline CDR1 is SGHTA and CDR2 is FQGNSA. The CDR3 is CASSLARRWGGYNSPLHF. CDR3 nucleotides: TGTGCCAGCAGCTTAGCGCGTAGGTGGGGAGGGTATAATTCACCCCTCCACTTT.

V and J are TRBV28 and TRBJ2-5; D perhaps matches TRBD1 (6 bases). The CDR3 runs 12 residues. Germline CDR1 MDHEN, CDR2 SYDVKM. The CDR3 protein is CSPGARRETQYF. CDR3 bases: TGTTCCCCAGGGGCACGGCGAGAGACCCAGTACTTC.

A note on this clone: A junction end diverges from the germline sequence, so it may reflect a read error. This chain connects TRBV18 to TRBJ2-7; 10 bases align to TRBD2. The CDR3 has 12 residues. Germline V gene data show CDR1 as KGHSH and CDR2 as LQKENI. Here the CDR3 DNA reads TGTGCCAGCTCAGACGTAGCGGGAGGCCTCTCGTTC. This translates into CASSDVAGGLSF.

V usage is TRBV4-3 and J usage is TRBJ1-4, with TRBD1 as a possible D gene (6 bases). CDR1 and CDR2 from the germline V gene are LGHNA and YSLEER. The CDR3 runs 16 residues. V lost 4 bases and J 8 bases, leaving 20 bases between the germline ends. The CDR3 here is CASSRTRGGGFEKLFF. CDR3 sequence (DNA): TGCGCCAGCAGCCGTACCCGGGGAGGGGGATTCGAAAAACTGTTTTTT.

The rearrangement links TRBV28 to TRBJ1-6, with D tentatively TRBD1 (6 bases). The CDR3 runs to 15 residues. Trimming removed 4 bases from V and 4 bases from J, with 11 bases in between. Germline CDR1 and CDR2: MDHEN and SYDVKM. This chain's CDR3 is CASSSRTEYNSPLHF. As DNA, the CDR3 is TGTGCCAGCAGTTCCCGGACAGAATATAATTCACCCCTCCACTTT.

This clone turned up a few times. Here the CDR3 DNA reads TGTGCCAGCTCACCGGGGACGGATAACACTGAAGCTTTCTTT. This encodes CASSPGTDNTEAFF. The gene calls are TRBV18 and TRBJ1-1; D might be TRBD1 (5 bases). Trimming pared 3 bases from V and 2 bases from J, leaving 10 bases between. This CDR3 region has 14 residues. The germline CDR1 and CDR2 sequences are KGHSH and LQKENI.

The rearrangement links TRBV5-1 to TRBJ2-1, with TRBD2 as a possible D gene (6 bases). The CDR3 is made up of 13 amino acids. Germline V gives CDR1 SGHRS, CDR2 YFSETQ. The V end lost 0 bases, the J end lost 6 bases, and 7 bases lay between the germline ends. The CDR3: CASSLAGSNEQFF. As DNA, the CDR3 is TGCGCCAGCAGCTTGGCCGGGAGCAATGAGCAGTTCTTC.

The chain carries TRBV2 and TRBJ1-5; D not certain. The CDR3 totals 14 residues. Trimming removed 10 bases from V and 4 bases from J, with 17 bases in between. Germline values: CDR1 SNHLY, CDR2 FYNNEI. CDR3 sequence: CATSPGLNNQPQHF. The CDR3 DNA sequence: TGTGCCACTTCACCGGGGTTAAATAATCAGCCCCAGCATTTT.

V usage is TRBV5-4 and J usage is TRBJ2-7; 8 nucleotides agree with TRBD1. V was pared by 3 bases and J by 6 bases, with 8 bases of the junction left unmatched. This CDR3 comprises 14 residues. Germline loops: CDR1 SGHNT, CDR2 YYREEE (reference sequence). CDR3 protein: CASSSDDRGGEQYF. CDR3 in DNA: TGTGCCAGCAGCTCTGATGACAGGGGCGGCGAGCAGTACTTC.

The rearrangement links TRBV4-1 to TRBJ2-5, with 9 bases fitting TRBD1. The tail of the sequence fits TRBJ2-7 better, so the J call may be wrong. The CDR3 extends over 14 amino acids. Germline V lookup: CDR1 MGHRA, CDR2 YSYEKL. CDR3 protein: CASSQGTGIYEQYF. CDR3 nucleotides: TGCGCCAGCAGCCAGGGGACAGGGATCTACGAGCAGTACTTC.

J is TRBJ2-3 and V is TRBV19; TRBD2 is a possible D gene (5 bases). The length of the CDR3 is 16 residues. V was clipped by 1 base and J by 0 bases, with 11 bases between them. Germline CDR1 and CDR2: LNHDA and SQIVND (reference sequence). CDR3 sequence: CASSIAADLSTDTQYF. CDR3 DNA: TGTGCCAGTAGTATAGCAGCGGACCTCAGCACAGATACGCAGTATTTT.

The chain has TRBV19 and TRBJ2-2; 7 bases are shared with TRBD1. J gave up 0 bases and V 9 bases, and 4 bases lay outside the gene matches. Germline V gives CDR1 LNHDA, CDR2 SQIVND (reference sequence). This CDR3 has 14 residues. Here the CDR3 reads CASRDSSNTGELFF. CDR3 coding DNA: TGTGCCAGCCGGGACAGCTCGAACACCGGGGAGCTGTTTTTT.

J is TRBJ2-3 and V is TRBV5-4; D gene ambiguous. The CDR3 sequence is 12 residues long. Per the germline V gene, CDR1 is SGHNT and CDR2 is YYREEE (reference sequence). V lost 3 bases, J lost 1 base, and 3 bases lay in between. Here the CDR3 reads CASSWGTDTQYF. The CDR3 nucleotides are TGTGCCAGCAGCTGGGGCACAGATACGCAGTATTTT.

The chain has TRBV5-1 and TRBJ1-1; D not resolved. Trimming took off 2 bases at V and 3 bases at J, with 8 bases between the two ends. Germline lookup yields CDR1 SGHRS and CDR2 YFSETQ. The CDR3 spans 13 residues. CDR3 bases: TGCGCCAGCAGCTTCACGGGGTACACTGAAGCTTTCTTT. Encoded protein: CASSFTGYTEAFF.

This rearrangement joins TRBV4-1 to TRBJ1-5, with unresolved D. V lost 1 base and J 2 bases, leaving 9 bases between the germline ends. CDR3 size: 15 residues. CDR1 MGHRA and CDR2 YSYEKL come from the germline V gene. CDR3: CASSQGAVGNQPQHF. The CDR3 nucleotides read TGCGCCAGCAGCCAAGGGGCAGTGGGCAATCAGCCCCAGCATTTT.

The chain employs TRBV27 and TRBJ2-4, with D possibly matching TRBD1 (6 bases). CDR1 and CDR2 (germline): MNHEY, SMNVEV (reference sequence). The germline V and J ends were trimmed by 5 bases and 12 bases, with 17 bases remaining between them. The CDR3 has 13 amino acids. The CDR3 coding sequence is TGTGCCAGCAGTCAGGGGCCGGGAAATAATCAGTACTTC. It is translated as CASSQGPGNNQYF.

About this clone: Relative to the germline gene, one junction end is altered; a read error may explain this. CDR3 loop: CASSETDRGYIF. The CDR3 DNA is TGTGCCAGCAGCGAGACGGACAGGGGATACATATTT. V usage is TRBV7-8 and J usage is TRBJ1-1; TRBD1 agrees at 9 bases. The CDR3 length is 12 residues. The V gene's germline CDR1 is SGHVS and CDR2 FQNEAQ.

The chain employs TRBV28 and TRBJ1-5, with D tentatively TRBD1 (5 bases). The CDR3 runs 14 residues. The V and J ends lost 2 bases and 3 bases respectively, with 8 bases between them. CDR1 MDHEN and CDR2 SYDVKM come from the germline V gene. The CDR3 DNA is TGTGCCAGCAGTTTAGCAGGGTACAATCAGCCCCAGCATTTT. Translation: CASSLAGYNQPQHF.

The chain uses TRBV11-3 and TRBJ2-2, with 8 bases identical to TRBD2. Germline V CDR1 and CDR2: SGHNT, YENEEA. V was pared by 2 bases and J by 4 bases, with 3 bases of the junction left unmatched. This CDR3 spans 15 amino acids. The CDR3 spells CASSLRGGFTGELFF. The DNA for the CDR3 is TGTGCCAGCAGCTTACGCGGGGGGTTCACCGGGGAGCTGTTTTTT.

This rearrangement joins TRBV28 to TRBJ2-7; 8 positions match TRBD1. Germline loops: CDR1 MDHEN, CDR2 SYDVKM. Trimming cost V 3 bases and J 0 bases; bases outside gene matches: 4. This CDR3 contains 15 residues. This CDR3 is CASSFQGAFSYEQYF. The CDR3 nucleotides are TGTGCCAGCAGTTTTCAGGGGGCATTCTCCTACGAGCAGTACTTC.

V gene TRBV28 combines with J gene TRBJ1-3; no reliable D call. V was trimmed by 2 bases and J by 4 bases, leaving 12 bases between them. Germline CDR1 reads MDHEN; CDR2 reads SYDVKM. The length of the CDR3 is 15 residues. CDR3 sequence reads: CASSLGGSNGNTIYF. The CDR3 coding sequence is TGTGCCAGCAGTTTAGGTGGGTCCAACGGAAACACCATATATTTT.

This clone was observed a few times. The V gene is TRBV4-3, the J gene TRBJ2-7; possible D gene TRBD2, 6 bases. Trimming stripped 4 bases from V and 3 bases from J, with 16 bases between. CDR3 size: 15 residues. Germline CDR1 LGHNA, CDR2 YSLEER. The CDR3 region is CASSLTVAAGYEQYF. Here the CDR3 DNA reads TGCGCCAGCAGCCTGACTGTAGCGGCCGGCTACGAGCAGTACTTC.

This clone was observed a few times. The genes are TRBV5-4 and TRBJ2-2, with 11 positions matching TRBD2. The V segment lost 0 bases and the J segment 2 bases; nucleotides outside the gene matches: 3. CDR1 and CDR2 from the germline V gene are SGHNT and YYREEE (reference sequence). The CDR3 loop spans 17 amino acids. For the CDR3, the DNA is TGTGCCAGCAGCTTGGTACTAGCGGGAGCCAACACCGGGGAGCTGTTTTTT. Its translation: CASSLVLAGANTGELFF. Based on the CDR3 plus reference TRBV5-4 and TRBJ2-2, the full variable domain is ETGVTQSPTHLIKTRGQQVTLRCSSQSGHNTVSWYQQALGQGPQFIFQYYREEENGRGNFPPRFSGLQFPNYSSELNVNALELDDSALYLCASSLVLAGANTGELFFGEGSRLTVL.

The chain combines TRBV5-8 with TRBJ2-5, with 10 bases that match TRBD2. The CDR3 sequence is 18 residues long. Germline CDR1 reads SGHTS; CDR2 reads YDEGEE. J lost 0 bases, V lost 0 bases, and 8 bases had no gene match. CDR3 in amino acids: CASSLEWRGLANQETQYF. The CDR3 coding sequence is TGTGCCAGCAGCTTGGAATGGCGGGGACTAGCGAACCAAGAGACCCAGTACTTC. Complete variable domain (other parts from reference TRBV5-8 and TRBJ2-5): EAGVTQSPTHLIKTRGQQATLRCSPISGHTSVYWYQQALGLGLQFLLWYDEGEERNRGNFPPRFSGRQFPNYSSELNVNALELEDSALYLCASSLEWRGLANQETQYFGPGTRLLVL.

This chain links TRBV27 with TRBJ2-7, with D perhaps given as TRBD1 or TRBD2 (5 bases each). V was trimmed by 0 bases and J by 1 base, leaving 10 bases between them. The germline V gene has CDR1 MNHEY and CDR2 SMNVEV (reference sequence). CDR3 length: 15 residues. As DNA, the CDR3 is TGTGCCAGCAGTTTATCGGGACCAGGTTCCTACGAGCAGTACTTC. As protein: CASSLSGPGSYEQYF.